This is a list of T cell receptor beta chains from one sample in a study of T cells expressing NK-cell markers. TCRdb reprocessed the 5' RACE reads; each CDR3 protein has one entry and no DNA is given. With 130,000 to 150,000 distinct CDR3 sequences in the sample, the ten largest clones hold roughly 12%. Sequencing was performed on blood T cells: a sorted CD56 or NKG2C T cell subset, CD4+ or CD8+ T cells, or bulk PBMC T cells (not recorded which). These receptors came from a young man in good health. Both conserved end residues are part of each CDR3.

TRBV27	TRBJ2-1	CASSQVAGGEGYEQFF
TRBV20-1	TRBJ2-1	CSARDSVAGGPEDEQFF
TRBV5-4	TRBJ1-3	CASSAGQSSGNTIYF
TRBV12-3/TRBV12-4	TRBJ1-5	CASSKQDFNQPQHF
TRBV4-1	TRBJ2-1	CASSDLNEQFF
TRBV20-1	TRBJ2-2	CSARDTELALSGELFF
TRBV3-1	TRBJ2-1	CASSRGLDDEQFF
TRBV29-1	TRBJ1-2	CSVAPGQGNYGYTF
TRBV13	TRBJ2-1	CASSLGTGGLNEQFF
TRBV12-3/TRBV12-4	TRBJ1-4	CASSFYGQGSEKLFF
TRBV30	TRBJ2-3	CAYRDSPSDTQYF